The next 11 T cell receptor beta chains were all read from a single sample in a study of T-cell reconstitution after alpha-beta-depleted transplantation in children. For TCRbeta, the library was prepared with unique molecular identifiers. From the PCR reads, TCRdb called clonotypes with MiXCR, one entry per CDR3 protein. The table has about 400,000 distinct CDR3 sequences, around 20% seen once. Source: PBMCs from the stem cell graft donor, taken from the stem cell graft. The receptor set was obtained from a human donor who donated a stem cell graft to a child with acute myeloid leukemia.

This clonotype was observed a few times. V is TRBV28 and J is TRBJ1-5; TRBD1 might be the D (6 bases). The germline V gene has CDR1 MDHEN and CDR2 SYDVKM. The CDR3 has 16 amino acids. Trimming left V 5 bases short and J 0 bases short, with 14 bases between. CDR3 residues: CASSLEDRNSNQPQHF. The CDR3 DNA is TGTGCCAGCAGTCTTGAGGACAGAAATAGCAATCAGCCCCAGCATTTT.

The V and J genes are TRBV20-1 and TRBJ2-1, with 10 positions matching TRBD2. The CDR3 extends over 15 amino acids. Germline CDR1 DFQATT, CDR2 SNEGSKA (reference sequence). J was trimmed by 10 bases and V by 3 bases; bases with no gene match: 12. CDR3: CSARATLAGVHEQFF. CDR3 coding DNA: TGCAGTGCTAGGGCCACCCTAGCGGGAGTCCACGAGCAGTTCTTC.

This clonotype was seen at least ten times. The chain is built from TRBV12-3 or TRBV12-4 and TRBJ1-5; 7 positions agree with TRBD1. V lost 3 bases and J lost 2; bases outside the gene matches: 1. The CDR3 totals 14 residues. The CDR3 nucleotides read TGTGCCAGCAGTTTGGGGACAGGCAATCAGCCCCAGCATTTT. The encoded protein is CASSLGTGNQPQHF.

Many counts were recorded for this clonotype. This CDR3 reads CSVALRQSNTEAFF. In DNA, the CDR3 is TGCAGCGTTGCCCTTCGGCAATCGAACACTGAAGCTTTCTTT. The J gene is TRBJ1-1, the V gene TRBV29-1; the D is unclear. Germline values: CDR1 SQVTM, CDR2 ANQGSEA. There are 14 residues in the CDR3. The ends were cut back, 4 bases at V and 1 base at J, with 13 bases in the middle.

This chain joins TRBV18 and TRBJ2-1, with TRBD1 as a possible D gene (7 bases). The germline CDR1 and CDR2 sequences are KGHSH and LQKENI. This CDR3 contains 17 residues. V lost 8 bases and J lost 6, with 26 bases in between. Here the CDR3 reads CASLPALEGQRSNEQFF. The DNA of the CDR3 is TGTGCCAGCCTACCAGCTCTGGAGGGACAGCGGAGCAATGAGCAGTTCTTC.

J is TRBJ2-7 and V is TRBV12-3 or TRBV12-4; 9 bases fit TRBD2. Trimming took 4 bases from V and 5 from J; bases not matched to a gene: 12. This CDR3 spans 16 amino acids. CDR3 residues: CASSSPAGGPRNEQYF. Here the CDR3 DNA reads TGTGCCAGCAGTTCACCCGCGGGAGGGCCTAGAAACGAGCAGTACTTC.

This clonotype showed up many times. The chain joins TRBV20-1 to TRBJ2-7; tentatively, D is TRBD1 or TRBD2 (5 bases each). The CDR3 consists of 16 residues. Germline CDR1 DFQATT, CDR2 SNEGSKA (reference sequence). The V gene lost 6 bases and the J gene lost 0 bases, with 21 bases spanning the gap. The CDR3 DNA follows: TGCAGTGCGAGGGGTCCTAGGCGGAGCACCTCCTACGAGCAGTACTTC. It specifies CSARGPRRSTSYEQYF.

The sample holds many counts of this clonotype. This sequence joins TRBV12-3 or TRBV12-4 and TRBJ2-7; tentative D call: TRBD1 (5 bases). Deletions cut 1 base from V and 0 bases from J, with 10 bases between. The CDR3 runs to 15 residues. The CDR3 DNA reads TGTGCCAGCAGTTTAGTGACAGAGTTCTCCTACGAGCAGTACTTC. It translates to CASSLVTEFSYEQYF.

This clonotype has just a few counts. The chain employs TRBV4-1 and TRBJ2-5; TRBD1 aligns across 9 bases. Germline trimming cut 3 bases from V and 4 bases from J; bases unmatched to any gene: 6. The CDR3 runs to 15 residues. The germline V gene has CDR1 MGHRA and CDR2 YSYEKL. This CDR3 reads CASSHQGQGGETQYF. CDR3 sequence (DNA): TGCGCCAGCAGCCACCAGGGACAGGGAGGAGAGACCCAGTACTTC.

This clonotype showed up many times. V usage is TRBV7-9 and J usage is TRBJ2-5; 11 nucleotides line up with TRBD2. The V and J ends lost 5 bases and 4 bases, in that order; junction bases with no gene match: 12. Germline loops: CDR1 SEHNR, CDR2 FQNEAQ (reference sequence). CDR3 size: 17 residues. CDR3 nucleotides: TGTGCCAGCAGCCCCAGCGGTACACTAGCGGGAGCAGAGACCCAGTACTTC. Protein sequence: CASSPSGTLAGAETQYF.

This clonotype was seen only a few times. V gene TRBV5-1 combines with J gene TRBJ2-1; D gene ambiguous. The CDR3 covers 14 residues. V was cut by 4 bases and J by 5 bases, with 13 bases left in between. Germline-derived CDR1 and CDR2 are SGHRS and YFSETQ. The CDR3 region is CASSAQALNNEQFF. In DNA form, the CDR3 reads TGCGCCAGCAGCGCCCAAGCCCTAAACAATGAGCAGTTCTTC. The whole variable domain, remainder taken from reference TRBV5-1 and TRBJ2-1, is KAGVTQTPRYLIKTRGQQVTLSCSPISGHRSVSWYQQTPGQGLQFLFEYFSETQRNKGNFPGRFSGRQFSNSRSEMNVSTLELGDSALYLCASSAQALNNEQFFGPGTRLTVL.